This T cell receptor beta chain was obtained from a study of metastatic and nonmetastatic thyroid tumors. Overall study context: Repertoire comparisons spanned blood and tumor or nodule tissue from malignant and benign thyroid patients.

This CDR3 comprises 13 residues. Germline V CDR1 and CDR2: MDHEN, SYDVKM. V gave up 6 bases and J gave up 7 bases, with 16 bases separating them. Study findings and constraints: It was reported that TCR beta diversity was significantly higher in malignant thyroid tumors than benign nodules, in blood and tumor.

This clone was recorded at least ten times. The antigen remains unidentified. Treatment of any kind had been given to no patient before thyroid surgery. Authors' data handling: A papillary thyroid cancer distant-metastasis classifier was built from CDR3 differences across clinicopathological groups. Using MiXCR, TCRdb re-called clones from the PCR reads. V and J calls and clone size were set by TCRdb, not the authors. The repertoire includes tens of thousands of clones, more than 12% of them detected once, and 3.6% sits in the top ten. This clonotype originated in a female donor with papillary thyroid cancer or a benign thyroid nodule (not recorded which). Some clones in this sample may be carry-over from other donors' samples. The material sequenced was blood. This chain joins TRBV28 and TRBJ2-7; D is perhaps TRBD1 or TRBD2 (5 bases each). CDR3 coding DNA: TGTGCCAGCAGCCGGCGGGTGGGGCTAGAGCAGTACTTC. This encodes CASSRRVGLEQYF.